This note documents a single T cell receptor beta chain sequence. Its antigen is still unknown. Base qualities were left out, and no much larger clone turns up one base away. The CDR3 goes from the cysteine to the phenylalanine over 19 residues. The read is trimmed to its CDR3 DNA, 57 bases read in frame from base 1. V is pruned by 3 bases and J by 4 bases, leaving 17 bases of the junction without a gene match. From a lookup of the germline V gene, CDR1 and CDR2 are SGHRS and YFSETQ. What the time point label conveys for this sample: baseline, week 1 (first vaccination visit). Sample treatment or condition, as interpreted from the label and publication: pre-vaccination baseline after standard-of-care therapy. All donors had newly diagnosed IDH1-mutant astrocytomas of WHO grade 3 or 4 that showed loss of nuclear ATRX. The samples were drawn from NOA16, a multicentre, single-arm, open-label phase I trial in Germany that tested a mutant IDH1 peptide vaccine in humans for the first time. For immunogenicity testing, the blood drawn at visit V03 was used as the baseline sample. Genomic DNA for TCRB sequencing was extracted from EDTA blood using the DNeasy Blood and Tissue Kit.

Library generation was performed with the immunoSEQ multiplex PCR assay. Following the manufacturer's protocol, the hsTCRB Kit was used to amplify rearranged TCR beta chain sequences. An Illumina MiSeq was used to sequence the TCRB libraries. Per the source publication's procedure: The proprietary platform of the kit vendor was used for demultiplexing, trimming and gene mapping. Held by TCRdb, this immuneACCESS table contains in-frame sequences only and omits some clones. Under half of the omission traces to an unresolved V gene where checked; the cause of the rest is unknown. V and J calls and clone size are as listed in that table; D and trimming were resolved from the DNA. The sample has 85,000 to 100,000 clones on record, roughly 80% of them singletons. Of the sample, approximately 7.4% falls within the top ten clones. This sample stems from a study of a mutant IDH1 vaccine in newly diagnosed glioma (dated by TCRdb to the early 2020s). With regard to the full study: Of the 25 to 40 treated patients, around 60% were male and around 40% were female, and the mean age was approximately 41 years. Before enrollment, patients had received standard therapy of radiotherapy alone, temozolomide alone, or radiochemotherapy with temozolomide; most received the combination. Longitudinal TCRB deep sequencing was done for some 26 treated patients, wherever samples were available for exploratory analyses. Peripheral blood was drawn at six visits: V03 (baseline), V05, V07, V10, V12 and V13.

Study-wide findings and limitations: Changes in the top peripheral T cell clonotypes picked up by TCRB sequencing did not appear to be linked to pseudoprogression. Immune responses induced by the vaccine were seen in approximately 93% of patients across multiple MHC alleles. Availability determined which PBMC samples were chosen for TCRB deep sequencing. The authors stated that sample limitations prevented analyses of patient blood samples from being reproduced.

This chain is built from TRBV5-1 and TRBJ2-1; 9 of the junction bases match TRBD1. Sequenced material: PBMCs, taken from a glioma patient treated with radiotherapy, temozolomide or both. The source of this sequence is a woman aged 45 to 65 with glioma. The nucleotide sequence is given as TGCGCCAGCAGCTCTGAGCCCTTTACCGGGACAGGGATTTACAATGAGCAGTTCTTC. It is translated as CASSSEPFTGTGIYNEQFF.